This TCR beta chain was retrieved from a study of memory CD4+ T cells and cytomegalovirus serostatus. Study-level results: CD4+ memory repertoires contained about 40% of the roughly 160 reported CMV TCRbeta sequences.

Single viable CD3+CD4+CD8-CD45RO+ cells were sorted as the memory CD4+ T cells. Serostatus was set by detecting CMV pp150, pp28, p38, p52 IgG. Total CD4+ T cells were enriched by CD4 positive selection. Points on this clone: Its antigen is as yet unknown.

The repertoire was sequenced with immunoSEQ multiplex PCR; TCRdb's copy has only in-frame clones and lacks some. The profile shows around 54,000 clones, over 65% of them singletons. V was clipped by 3 bases and J by 6 bases; unmatched bases: 5. The CDR3 is made up of 14 amino acids. Germline CDR1 SGHNT, CDR2 YENEEA. Sequenced sample: memory CD4+ T cells from blood. The sequence was obtained from an adult in good health and CMV-seropositive. This chain connects TRBV11-3 to TRBJ2-1; 7 nucleotides match TRBD2. The CDR3 region is CASSFGGYGNEQFF. In DNA, the CDR3 is TGTGCCAGCAGCTTCGGGGGGTACGGCAATGAGCAGTTCTTC.